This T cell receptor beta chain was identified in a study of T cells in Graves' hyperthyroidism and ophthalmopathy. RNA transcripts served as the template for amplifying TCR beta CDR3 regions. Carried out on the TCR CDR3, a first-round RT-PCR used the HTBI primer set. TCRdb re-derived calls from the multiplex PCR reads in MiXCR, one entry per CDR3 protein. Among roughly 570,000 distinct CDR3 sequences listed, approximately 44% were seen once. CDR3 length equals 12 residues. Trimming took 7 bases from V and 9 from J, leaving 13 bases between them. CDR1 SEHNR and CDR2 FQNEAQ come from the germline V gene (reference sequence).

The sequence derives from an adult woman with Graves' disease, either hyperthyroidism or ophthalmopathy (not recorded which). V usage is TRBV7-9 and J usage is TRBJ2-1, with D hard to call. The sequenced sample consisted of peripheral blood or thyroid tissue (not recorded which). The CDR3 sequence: CASIQILGEQFF. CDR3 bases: TGTGCCAGCATCCAAATTCTTGGTGAGCAGTTCTTC.